This TCR beta chain was identified in a study of control samples from healthy donors and cancer patients. The table came from immunoSEQ multiplex PCR; TCRdb's copy has only in-frame clones and leaves some out. Of 100,000 to 150,000 clones in the sample, around 90% were seen once. The V gene's germline CDR1 is MNHEY and CDR2 SVGAGI. This CDR3 comprises 15 residues. Trimming took 4 bases from V and 5 from J; bases not matched to a gene: 5. The TCR originated in a man between 35 and 55 years old in good health. What was sequenced was blood. The rearrangement uses TRBV6-5 and TRBJ2-1; 10 nucleotides agree with TRBD1. DNA for the CDR3: TGTGCCAGCAGTTCCGGGACAGGGGTCCACAATGAGCAGTTCTTC. Translating it yields CASSSGTGVHNEQFF.